This paragraph covers one T cell receptor (beta chain) sequence. Its antigen remains undetermined. No base qualities exist here, and no much larger clone lies one base off it. The germline V and J ends show losses of 5 bases and 4 bases respectively, and no gene match explains 13 bases of the junction. Its CDR3 holds 17 amino acids, cysteine through phenylalanine. CDR3 DNA only is kept here, 51 bases in frame from base 1. CDR1 and CDR2, looked up from the germline V gene, are SGHTA and FQGTGA. These data are taken from a study of blood T cell repertoires in COVID-19 (dated by TCRdb to 2019 to 2021). Regarding the study in general: Collaborator samples came from the United States, Italy and Spain and covered acute and convalescent phases of COVID-19. The prospective study material was composed of cDNA or gDNA derived from T cells, B-cell-depleted T cells, or PBMCs. Deeply sampled blood TCRbeta repertoires from subjects exposed to, actively infected with, or recovered from COVID-19 were included in the dataset. Nearly every sample came with metadata listing a de-identified subject ID, COVID-19 status, age in years and sex. Where available, HLA class I and class II types were obtained from metadata supplied by the sample provider rather than from assay-based typing. The samples were drawn from the first 160 participants of the ongoing ImmuneRACE study and from 1,254 subjects provided by 6 global collaborators. The repertoires were released in a freely available public database intended as a resource for research on the immune response to SARS-CoV-2. The paper as a whole reports these results and caveats: The quantity of clinical and demographic metadata differed by source and by participant and was supplied without curation.

TCRbeta CDR3 regions were amplified from genomic DNA by means of the immunoSEQ Assay, a bias-controlled multiplex PCR. Per the original workflow: The number of nucleated cells in each sample was estimated by amplification of reference gene primers within the assay. To quantify the absolute abundance of each unique TCRbeta CDR3 rearrangement, sequence reads were collapsed and filtered. For each sample, productive Simpson clonality was calculated by taking the square root of Simpson's diversity index across productive rearrangements. TCRdb carries this immuneACCESS record with in-frame sequences only. Its versions omit some clonotypes, under half of them owing to an unresolved V gene in the studies checked, with the rest unexplained. The V and J calls and clone size come from that table; D and trimming were worked out from the DNA. This sample holds 200,000 to 300,000 clones; around 87% were observed only once. The leading ten clones occupy about 3.3% of the sample.

Enrolling through a virtual design, the prospective study's participants ranged in age from roughly 18 to 95 years and lived across roughly 23 United States geographic areas. Cohort assignment in the prospective study relied on participant-reported clinical history from a screening survey and a study questionnaire. Each participant in the prospective study had whole blood, serum and a nasopharyngeal or oropharyngeal swab collected by mobile phlebotomists. Additional blood draws and questionnaires over an approximately 2-month period could optionally be provided by prospective study participants. Blood samples from the prospective study were shipped frozen or at room temperature prior to DNA extraction.

The sequence links TRBV7-3 to TRBJ2-1; 8 central nucleotides agree with TRBD2. Sequences were obtained from PBMCs or T cells enriched from blood (not recorded which). The receptor's source is a woman in her thirties or forties with acute COVID-19. This receptor carries the CDR3 CASSPTPREGRYNEQFF. The sequenced DNA: TGTGCCAGCAGCCCAACCCCCCGGGAGGGCCGGTACAATGAGCAGTTCTTC. With all but the CDR3 taken from the reference TRBV7-3 and TRBJ2-1 genes, the full variable domain is: GAGVSQTPSNKVTEKGKYVELRCDPISGHTALYWYRQSLGQGPEFLIYFQGTGAADDSGLPNDRFFAVRPEGSVSTLKIQRTERGDSAVYLCASSPTPREGRYNEQFFGPGTRLTVL.